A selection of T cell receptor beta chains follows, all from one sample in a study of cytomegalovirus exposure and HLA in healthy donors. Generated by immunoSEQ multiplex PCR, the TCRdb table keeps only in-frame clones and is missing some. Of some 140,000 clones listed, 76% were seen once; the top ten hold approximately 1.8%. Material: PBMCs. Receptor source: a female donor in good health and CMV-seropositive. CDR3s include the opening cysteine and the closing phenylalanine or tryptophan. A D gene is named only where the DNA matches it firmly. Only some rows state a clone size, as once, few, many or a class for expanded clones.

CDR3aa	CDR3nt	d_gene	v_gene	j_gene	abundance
CASSQWQSETQYF	TGCGCCAGCAGCCAATGGCAGTCAGAGACCCAGTACTTC	-	TRBV4-1	TRBJ2-5	-
CASSAGLVGFYEQYF	TGTGCCAGCAGCGCCGGACTAGTCGGGTTCTACGAGCAGTACTTC	TRBD2	TRBV5-6	TRBJ2-7	-
CASSLGFESGELFF	TGTGCCAGCAGCCTAGGATTTGAATCCGGGGAGCTGTTTTTT	-	TRBV5-4	TRBJ2-2	-
CASSSGLAGGGTGELFF	TGTGCCAGCAGCTCGGGACTAGCGGGAGGAGGTACCGGGGAGCTGTTTTTT	TRBD2	TRBV7-7	TRBJ2-2	once
CASSIGDRPSTDTQYF	TGTGCCAGCAGTATTGGGGACAGACCTAGCACAGATACGCAGTATTTT	TRBD1	TRBV27	TRBJ2-3	few
CSTRDRGLDTEAFF	TGCAGTACCCGGGACAGGGGGCTGGACACTGAAGCTTTCTTT	TRBD1	TRBV29-1	TRBJ1-1	-
CASSGLAGNQETQYF	TGTGCCAGCAGTGGACTAGCGGGAAACCAAGAGACCCAGTACTTC	TRBD2	TRBV6-5	TRBJ2-5	-
CASSQDRDSSSYEQYF	TGTGCCAGCAGCCAAGACCGGGACAGTAGCTCCTACGAGCAGTACTTC	TRBD1	TRBV4-2	TRBJ2-7	-
CASSLSYGDAGNTIYF	TGTGCCAGCAGTTTATCGTACGGGGATGCAGGAAACACCATATATTTT	-	TRBV27	TRBJ1-3	-
CASRPGQGPPDTQYF	TGTGCCAGCAGACCGGGACAGGGACCGCCAGATACGCAGTATTTT	TRBD1	TRBV5-5	TRBJ2-3	-
CASSYRGLAANTGELFF	TGTGCCAGCAGCTACCGGGGACTAGCGGCGAACACCGGGGAGCTGTTTTTT	TRBD2	TRBV7-3	TRBJ2-2	-
CASGGRDGYTF	TGTGCCAGCGGAGGGAGGGATGGCTACACCTTC	-	TRBV6-5	TRBJ1-2	-
CASSLGQNTGELFF	TGCGCCAGCAGCTTGGGACAGAACACCGGGGAGCTGTTTTTT	-	TRBV5-1	TRBJ2-2	-
CASSTRQGNYGYTF	TGTGCCAGCAGTACTAGACAGGGCAACTATGGCTACACCTTC	TRBD1	TRBV2	TRBJ1-2	-
CATVESSGRKSYEQYF	TGTGCCACTGTCGAGTCTAGCGGGCGTAAATCCTACGAGCAGTACTTC	TRBD2	TRBV10-3	TRBJ2-7	-